This entry lists 28 T cell receptor beta chains sequenced from one sample in a study of T-cell reconstitution after alpha-beta-depleted transplantation in children. The TCRbeta library was prepared with unique molecular identifiers. TCRdb fed the PCR reads into MiXCR, producing one record per CDR3 protein. The sample holds about 400,000 distinct CDR3 sequences, over 20% seen once. Here the sequenced sample was PBMCs from the stem cell graft donor, taken from the stem cell graft. The receptors stem from a human donor who donated a stem cell graft to a child with acute myeloid leukemia.

This clonotype was observed a handful of times. The rearrangement links TRBV6-1 to TRBJ1-3; no firm D call. This CDR3 is 13 amino acids long. CDR1 is MNHNS and CDR2 is SASEGT in the germline V gene. Deletions cut 6 bases from V and 4 bases from J, with 10 bases between. CDR3 in DNA: TGTGCCAGCAGACGATCGTCCGGAAACACCATATATTTT. Translation: CASRRSSGNTIYF.

This clonotype has a count of ten or more. CDR3 coding DNA: TGTGCCACCGGTGGGTCACCCCTCCACTTT. Translated, it gives CATGGSPLHF. J is TRBJ1-6 and V is TRBV12-3 or TRBV12-4; D gene unclear. V was cut by 10 bases and J by 10 bases, with 8 bases left in between. CDR3 length: 10 residues.

This clonotype was observed at least ten times. V gene TRBV20-1 combines with J gene TRBJ2-5; 7 nucleotides line up with TRBD2. CDR3 length: 14 amino acids. Germline assignment: CDR1 DFQATT and CDR2 SNEGSKA (reference sequence). V lost 6 bases, J lost 0 bases, and 7 bases stayed unmatched. CDR3 DNA: TGCAGTGCGCATCCCGGGGGGTACCAAGAGACCCAGTACTTC. Encoded protein: CSAHPGGYQETQYF.

This clonotype was counted many times. In DNA form, the CDR3 reads TGCAGCGTTGAAGTACAGGGAGACACTGAAGCTTTCTTT. It translates to CSVEVQGDTEAFF. This rearrangement joins TRBV29-1 to TRBJ1-1; TRBD1 is a possible D gene (6 bases). The V end was cut by 1 base, the J end by 3 bases, with 9 bases between. The CDR3 spans 13 residues. The germline gives CDR1 SQVTM, CDR2 ANQGSEA.

This clonotype was observed a handful of times. V is TRBV28 and J is TRBJ2-5; D may be TRBD1 (6 bases). Trimming stripped 5 bases from V and 7 bases from J, with 14 bases between. Per the germline V gene, CDR1 is MDHEN and CDR2 is SYDVKM. The CDR3 consists of 13 residues. The CDR3 bases are TGTGCCAGCAGTATACAGGGTGGAGGGACCCAGTACTTC. Its translation: CASSIQGGGTQYF.

This clonotype has only a few counts. This sequence joins TRBV7-2 and TRBJ2-1; D is ambiguous. V lost 5 bases to trimming and J lost 2 bases, with 7 bases between them. The CDR3 totals 13 residues. Germline V CDR1 and CDR2: SGHTA, FQGNSA. CDR3 loop: CASSPLAYNEQFF. DNA of the CDR3: TGTGCCAGCAGCCCCTTGGCCTACAATGAGCAGTTCTTC.

This clonotype has a handful of counts. The chain recombines TRBV20-1 with TRBJ2-1; 15 bases match TRBD2. This CDR3 contains 14 residues. Germline V gene sequence: CDR1 DFQATT, CDR2 SNEGSKA (reference sequence). V shed 5 bases, J shed 9 bases, and the junction held 5 bases outside the gene matches. The CDR3 DNA follows: TGCAGTGCTGGGGGACTAGCGGGAGGAAGTGAGCAGTTCTTC. This translates into CSAGGLAGGSEQFF.

The rearrangement joins TRBV6-5 to TRBJ2-1; the D gene is possibly TRBD1 (6 bases). Germline-derived CDR1 and CDR2 are MNHEY and SVGAGI. The CDR3 contains 15 residues. V lost 4 bases and J 4 bases, leaving 14 bases between the germline ends. CDR3 amino acids: CASSSDRSGYNEQFF. The CDR3 DNA sequence: TGTGCCAGCAGTTCAGACAGGAGCGGATACAATGAGCAGTTCTTC.

This clonotype was seen a few times. V gene TRBV24-1 combines with J gene TRBJ2-5; D could derive from TRBD1 or TRBD2 (5 bases each). The germline gives CDR1 KGHDR, CDR2 SFDVKD. The CDR3 length is 16 residues. The V gene lost 3 bases and the J gene lost 5 bases, with 18 bases spanning the gap. CDR3 protein: CATSDPQWDGKETQYF. The CDR3 DNA sequence: TGTGCCACCAGTGATCCCCAGTGGGACGGGAAGGAGACCCAGTACTTC.

The chain joins TRBV6-4 to TRBJ2-2; D gene uncertain. Germline V gene sequence: CDR1 MRHNA, CDR2 SNTAGT. V was pared by 0 bases and J by 2 bases, with 10 bases between. The CDR3 runs 16 residues. This CDR3 is CASSDSWRSNTGELFF. As DNA, the CDR3 is TGTGCCAGCAGTGACTCTTGGAGATCTAACACCGGGGAGCTGTTTTTT.

The rearrangement joins TRBV9 to TRBJ2-7; D gene ambiguous. CDR1 is SGDLS and CDR2 is YYNGEE in the germline V gene. Trimming pared 4 bases from V and 7 bases from J, leaving 12 bases between. This CDR3 region has 12 residues. The CDR3 spells CASSSGLMEQYF. The CDR3, as DNA: TGTGCCAGCAGCTCAGGCTTGATGGAGCAGTACTTC. Combining the CDR3 with reference TRBV9 and TRBJ2-7 gives the whole variable domain DSGVTQTPKHLITATGQRVTLRCSPRSGDLSVYWYQQSLDQGLQFLIQYYNGEERAKGNILERFSAQQFPDLHSELNLSSLELGDSALYFCASSSGLMEQYFGPGTRLTVT.

The chain couples TRBV28 to TRBJ2-4; D gene ambiguous. Deletions cut 5 bases from V and 0 bases from J, with 17 bases between. Germline loops: CDR1 MDHEN, CDR2 SYDVKM. This CDR3 spans 17 amino acids. The CDR3 loop reads CASSTIAGTLAKNIQYF. For the CDR3, the DNA is TGTGCCAGCAGTACGATAGCCGGAACCTTAGCCAAAAACATTCAGTACTTC.

The chain combines TRBV20-1 with TRBJ2-7; D not resolved. The germline CDR1 and CDR2 sequences are DFQATT and SNEGSKA (reference sequence). V dropped 1 base and J dropped 2 bases, with 18 bases sitting between them. The CDR3 is 16 residues long. CDR3 in DNA: TGCAGTGCTAGAGGGTCATTCGGGCAGACCACCTACGAGCAGTACTTC. Its translation: CSARGSFGQTTYEQYF.

This chain connects TRBV6-5 to TRBJ2-7; the D gene is possibly TRBD2 (6 bases). V was trimmed by 6 bases and J by 7 bases, leaving 10 bases between them. CDR3 length equals 11 residues. Germline V gives CDR1 MNHEY, CDR2 SVGAGI. The DNA for the CDR3 is TGTGCCAGCAGCGGGGGTTTAGAGCAGTACTTC. It translates to CASSGGLEQYF.

The CDR3 sequence: CASSLVRTNNSPLHF. The CDR3 bases are TGTGCCAGCAGTTTAGTTCGGACGAATAATTCACCCCTCCACTTT. The chain links TRBV28 to TRBJ1-6; D is ambiguous. V lost 2 bases to trimming and J lost 5 bases, with 10 bases between them. Germline V gene sequence: CDR1 MDHEN, CDR2 SYDVKM. This CDR3 region has 15 residues.

The chain links TRBV27 to TRBJ2-7; 8 nucleotides line up with TRBD2. The V and J ends lost 5 bases and 5 bases, in that order; junction bases with no gene match: 14. CDR1 is MNHEY, CDR2 SMNVEV, per germline (reference sequence). This CDR3 has 16 amino acids. CDR3 DNA sequence: TGTGCCAGCAGTCCACTTGGCAGCGGGAGAGCTAACGAGCAGTACTTC. Translation: CASSPLGSGRANEQYF.

The sample holds many counts of this clonotype. The CDR3 nucleotides are TGCAGTGCTAGACAGGGGGCTAGCACAGATACGCAGTATTTT. This translates into CSARQGASTDTQYF. V gene TRBV20-1 combines with J gene TRBJ2-3, with 8 nucleotides matching TRBD1. With 2 bases clipped from V and 0 bases from J, the junction kept 1 base outside the gene matches. This CDR3 contains 14 residues. Germline CDR1 DFQATT, CDR2 SNEGSKA (reference sequence).

This clonotype was observed at least ten times. This rearrangement joins TRBV11-1 to TRBJ2-7; 7 bases fit TRBD1. Germline lookup yields CDR1 SGHAT and CDR2 FQDESV (reference sequence). Trimming took 1 base from V and 4 from J; bases not matched to a gene: 22. The CDR3 totals 20 residues. The DNA for the CDR3 is TGTGCCAGCAGCTTAGGTCGCCTTCGGGCCGGACCGAACAGGGGTTACGAGCAGTACTTC. Protein product: CASSLGRLRAGPNRGYEQYF.

In its sample, this clonotype was seen a few times. The chain combines TRBV7-2 with TRBJ2-1; tentative D call: TRBD1 (6 bases). The V gene's germline CDR1 is SGHTA and CDR2 FQGNSA. Between the trimmed V and J ends, which lost 3 bases and 6 bases, there was a span of 15 bases. The CDR3 is made up of 15 amino acids. The CDR3 sequence: CASSFRVLTGNEQFF. CDR3 bases: TGTGCCAGCAGCTTTAGGGTATTGACAGGCAATGAGCAGTTCTTC.

This clonotype was detected a few times. The chain recombines TRBV12-3 or TRBV12-4 with TRBJ2-7; 9 bases map to TRBD1. The trim removed 5 bases at V and 2 bases at J, leaving 4 bases unmatched. The CDR3 has 14 residues. CDR3 DNA: TGTGCCAGCAGTGGACGACAGGGGGCCTACGAGCAGTACTTC. The encoded protein is CASSGRQGAYEQYF.

The table lists this clonotype with a few counts. Here the CDR3 DNA reads TGTGCCAGCAGCCCGAGCCTGAATCAAGAGACCCAGTACTTC. Protein: CASSPSLNQETQYF. This rearrangement joins TRBV7-8 to TRBJ2-5; D ambiguous. The germline V gene has CDR1 SGHVS and CDR2 FQNEAQ. The CDR3 is 14 amino acids. V dropped 5 bases and J dropped 2 bases, with 12 bases sitting between them. Complete variable domain (other parts from reference TRBV7-8 and TRBJ2-5): GAGVSQSPRYKVAKRGQDVALRCDPISGHVSLFWYQQALGQGPEFLTYFQNEAQLDKSGLPSDRFFAERPEGSVSTLKIQRTQQEDSAVYLCASSPSLNQETQYFGPGTRLLVL.

In this sample, this clonotype turned up a few times. The gene calls are TRBV5-5 and TRBJ1-2; D is unclear. Germline lookup yields CDR1 SGHKS and CDR2 YYEKEE (reference sequence). V lost 1 base to trimming and J lost 2 bases, with 12 bases between them. The CDR3 extends over 15 amino acids. CDR3 amino acids: CASSLLADGNYGYTF. The CDR3 DNA follows: TGTGCCAGCAGCTTGTTGGCGGATGGGAACTATGGCTACACCTTC.

This clonotype turned up a few times. The DNA of the CDR3 is TGCAGTGCTAGAGGGGCGGGAGACCCCAATGAGCAGTTCTTC. Translating it yields CSARGAGDPNEQFF. The chain has TRBV20-1 and TRBJ2-1, with 7 bases lining up with TRBD2. Germline CDR1 DFQATT, CDR2 SNEGSKA (reference sequence). Trimming removed 1 base from V and 6 bases from J; junction bases left unmatched: 6. This CDR3 has 14 residues.

This clonotype has only a few counts. The chain combines TRBV24-1 with TRBJ2-1, with TRBD2 matching 7 bases. Per germline, CDR1 KGHDR and CDR2 SFDVKD. The CDR3 is 16 residues long. Trimming at V came to 4 bases and at J to 0 bases, leaving 5 bases not matched to a gene. This CDR3 is CATSDPGLPSYNEQFF. CDR3 nucleotide sequence: TGTGCCACCAGTGACCCGGGACTACCCTCCTACAATGAGCAGTTCTTC.

CDR3 region: CASAGATGSTEAFF. CDR3 sequence (DNA): TGTGCCAGCGCGGGGGCCACAGGGAGCACTGAAGCTTTCTTT. The rearrangement joins TRBV6-1 to TRBJ1-1, with a weak D call TRBD1 (6 bases). This CDR3 region has 14 residues. Germline assignment: CDR1 MNHNS and CDR2 SASEGT. V was clipped by 8 bases and J by 4 bases, with 17 bases between them.

In this sample, this clonotype turned up many times. This rearrangement joins TRBV28 to TRBJ1-5, with 8 bases lining up with TRBD1. Germline V gives CDR1 MDHEN, CDR2 SYDVKM. This CDR3 spans 16 amino acids. V trimming: 5 bases; J trimming: 5 bases; junction bases outside the gene matches: 11. The CDR3 sequence is CASSPGGTGEYQPQHF. The CDR3 nucleotides read TGTGCCAGCAGTCCCGGGGGGACAGGAGAATATCAGCCCCAGCATTTT.

This clonotype was detected many times. The chain links TRBV10-3 to TRBJ1-1, with a tentative D call TRBD1 (6 bases). V was pared by 10 bases and J by 5 bases, with 20 bases between. The CDR3 covers 14 residues. From germline, CDR1 is ENHRY and CDR2 SYGVKD. The CDR3 region is CATHREGTTTEAFF. The CDR3 DNA reads TGTGCCACCCACAGGGAGGGAACAACAACTGAAGCTTTCTTT.

The chain carries TRBV7-3 and TRBJ2-3, with 8 bases lining up with TRBD2. Germline lookup yields CDR1 SGHTA and CDR2 FQGTGA. J gave up 2 bases and V 5 bases, and 9 bases lay outside the gene matches. This CDR3 is built from 16 residues. The CDR3 is CASSLGASGFTDTQYF. In nucleotides, the CDR3 is TGTGCCAGCAGCCTAGGGGCTAGCGGGTTCACAGATACGCAGTATTTT.